The source of this T cell receptor beta chain is a study of early T cells in non-severe SARS-CoV-2 infection (dated by TCRdb to the early 2020s). In the study overall: TCR sequencing used bulk RNA from unsorted whole blood, so alpha and beta chains could not be paired. The investigation overall reported the following: VDJdb matching was skewed toward anti-spike CD8 responses, so virus-specific expansions were likely underestimated and private and CD4 specificities were missed.

The library was produced with 5' RACE. Sequencer: NextSeq 500. The TCR library protocol attached unique molecular identifiers to individual cDNA molecules to correct for sequencing error and PCR bias. Both TCR alpha and beta chains were sequenced, and tight co-correlation was observed between alpha and beta sequence abundances in each sample. Concerning the study's data processing: Decombinator V4 was used to perform V gene, J gene and CDR3 annotation of TCR sequences. Expanded TCRs were defined as changing significantly between any two time points under a Poisson model with p below 0.0001. TCR abundances were normalised to the total number of TCRs sequenced in each sample and reported as counts per million. MAIT TCRs were defined by TRAV1-2 paired with TRAJ12, TRAJ20 or TRAJ33, and iNKT TCRs by TRAV10 paired with TRAJ18. A search of VDJdb, accessed on 1 November 2021, was run for TCRs annotated to CMV, EBV and SARS-CoV-2, with TCRs annotated for multiple antigens excluded. TCRdb reworked the public reads: Q25 trimming with fastp, MiXCR clone assembly, productive beta chains retained. One record per CDR3 amino acid sequence lists the most common genes and DNA. These V and J calls originate from TCRdb's pipeline instead of the authors' own analysis. This sample has about 58,000 distinct CDR3 sequences in its table, and more than 9.5% of those were observed once. The ten largest account for 7.5% to 10% of the sample.

This clonotype showed up many times. What antigen it recognizes has not been identified. Base qualities were left out, and no much larger clone turns up one base away. From its cysteine to its phenylalanine, the CDR3 spans 14 amino acids. The sequence is cut down to CDR3 DNA, 42 bases in frame from base 1. The germline V gene supplies CDR1 SGHRS and CDR2 YFSETQ. Trimming accounts for 0 bases at V and 5 bases at J, while the number of junction bases matched to no gene is 2. This was a case-control study nested in a cohort of healthcare workers in London, UK, who had nasopharyngeal swab PCR tests and blood samples taken every week. Healthcare workers were recruited between 23 and 31 March 2020, during the week of the UK lockdown, and were followed weekly for up to roughly 15 weeks.

This receptor was obtained from an adult who was a healthcare worker with PCR-confirmed SARS-CoV-2 infection or an uninfected control (not recorded which). The chain is assembled from TRBV5-1 and TRBJ2-7, and TRBD1 matches 10 of the central bases. The source material was whole blood. CDR3 reads: CASSLGQGAHEQYF. In nucleotide form, the sequence is TGCGCCAGCAGCTTGGGACAGGGGGCCCACGAGCAGTACTTC.